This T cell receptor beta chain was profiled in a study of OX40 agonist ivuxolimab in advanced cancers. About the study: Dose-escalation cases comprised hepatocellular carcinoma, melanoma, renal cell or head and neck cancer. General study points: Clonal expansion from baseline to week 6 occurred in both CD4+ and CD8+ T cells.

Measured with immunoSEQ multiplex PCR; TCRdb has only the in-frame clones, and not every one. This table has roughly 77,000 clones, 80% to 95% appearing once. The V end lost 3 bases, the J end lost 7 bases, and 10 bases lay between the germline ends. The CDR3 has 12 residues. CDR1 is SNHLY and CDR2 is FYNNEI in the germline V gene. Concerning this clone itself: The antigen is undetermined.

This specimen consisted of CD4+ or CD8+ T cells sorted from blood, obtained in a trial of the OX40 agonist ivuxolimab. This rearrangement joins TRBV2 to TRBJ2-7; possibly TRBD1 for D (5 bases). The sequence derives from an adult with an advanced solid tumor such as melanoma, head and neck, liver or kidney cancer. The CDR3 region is CASSEAGWEQYF. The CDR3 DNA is TGTGCCAGCAGTGAGGCAGGGTGGGAGCAGTACTTC.